This TCR beta chain was observed in a study of T-cell reconstitution after alpha-beta-depleted transplantation in children (dated by TCRdb to 2016 to 2017). Regarding the complete study: T-cell immune reconstitution after TCRalphabeta/CD19-depleted allogeneic hematopoietic cell transplantation in children was quantitatively tracked in the study by means of TCR repertoire profiling.

From cysteine to phenylalanine, the CDR3 is 16 amino acids long. The read is trimmed to its CDR3 DNA, 48 bases read in frame from base 1. Taken from the germline V gene, the CDR1 and CDR2 loops are MGHDK and SYGVNS. Cut back by 2 bases and 3 bases, the V and J ends lie 14 bases apart. The treatment or condition label on this specimen signifies: allogeneic hematopoietic cell transplantation with graft depleted of TCRalphabeta T cells and CD19 B cells. TCRalphabeta/CD19-depleted allogeneic hematopoietic cell grafts were given to the transplant recipients, all of whom were children. On this clonotype: Its antigen target is currently unknown. Base qualities are not at hand, and no much larger clone is one base apart.

Summary of the overall study and its limitations: About two months after transplant, the apparently early recovery of alphabetaT-cell counts reportedly depended on just several hundred clones that had expanded rapidly and came from non-depleted graft cells. Hyperexpanded clone frequencies declined over subsequent months; after one year, T-cell counts and TCRbeta diversity were mostly attributed to newly produced T cells. The high TCRbeta diversity at day 60 in some patients was ascribed to recipient T cells and intrathymic progenitors that had survived conditioning.

To prepare the library, PCR was applied. Sequenced on an Illumina HiSeq 2500. TCR library preparation used molecular barcoding, with unique molecular identifiers applied to normalize quantification of the TCRbeta repertoire. TCRdb applied fastp at Q25 and MiXCR to the public reads, then kept only in-frame beta chains. Records with the same CDR3 protein are collapsed into one entry carrying the most frequent genes and DNA. This sample has approximately 1,000,000 distinct CDR3 sequences in its table, and roughly 29% of those were observed once. The ten largest make up over 25% of the sample. The rearrangement combines TRBV25-1 with TRBJ2-1, with an unclear D gene assignment. Sequencing used PBMCs, mostly from graft donor cells, obtained 360 days after TCRalphabeta/CD19-depleted stem cell transplant. The source of this sequence is a boy less than two years old who had a stem cell transplant for SCID, so the T cells may come from the graft donor. The encoded CDR3 is CASSEPPGGLYNEQFF. In nucleotide form, the sequence is TGTGCCAGCAGTGAACCCCCGGGTGGGCTCTACAATGAGCAGTTCTTC.